This T cell receptor (beta chain) emerged from a study of shared clonotypes between healthy human individuals. The CDR3 totals 13 residues. Germline V gene sequence: CDR1 SEHNR, CDR2 FQNEAQ (reference sequence). V was clipped by 7 bases and J by 6 bases, with 13 bases between them. Each subset's genomic DNA was split evenly across several immunoSEQ plates. Libraries were prepared by immunoSEQ multiplex PCR; TCRdb keeps only in-frame clonotypes and omits some of them. The table includes more than 2 million clones, 95% detected once. Sequencing was carried out using naive CD4+ T cells sorted from blood. Documented subset: CD45RA+ positively selected. The sequence was collected from a man between 18 and 35 years old in good health. This chain joins TRBV7-9 and TRBJ2-1; weak D call: TRBD1 (5 bases). The CDR3 region has the DNA TGTGCCAGCAACCAAAGGGGTTTCAATGAGCAGTTCTTC. It is translated as CASNQRGFNEQFF.